This T cell receptor (beta chain) was documented in a study of T-cell reconstitution after alpha-beta-depleted transplantation in children. A library of TCRbeta sequences, prepared with unique molecular identifiers, was generated. TCRdb independently ran MiXCR on the PCR reads; one entry per CDR3 protein. The sample lists approximately 640,000 distinct CDR3 sequences; 16% were seen once. The sequence came from a human donor who donated a stem cell graft to a child with acute myeloid leukemia. The sequences come from PBMCs from the stem cell graft donor, collected from the stem cell graft.

The CDR3 DNA reads as TGTGCCAGCAGCTCCATCCCGGGACCCACCGGGGAGCTGTTTTTT. This sequence encodes CASSSIPGPTGELFF. The chain is built from TRBV11-2 and TRBJ2-2; either TRBD1 or TRBD2 may supply D (5 bases each). Germline CDR1 is SGHAT and CDR2 is FQNNGV. The CDR3 contains 15 residues. V was cut by 4 bases and J by 4 bases, with 13 bases left in between.